These 22 T cell receptor beta chains came from one sample sequenced in a study of cytomegalovirus exposure and HLA in healthy donors. The PCR employed 60 Vbeta primers together with 13 Jbeta primers. Produced via immunoSEQ multiplex PCR; TCRdb's table is partial and in-frame only. The data contain 95,000 to 150,000 clones, around four fifths of them singletons. The sample consisted of PBMCs. These receptors originate from a man aged 25-45 years in good health and CMV-seropositive.

This clone has just a few counts. The chain joins TRBV9 to TRBJ2-1, with unresolved D. The ends were cut back, 0 bases at V and 7 bases at J, with 5 bases in the middle. Germline assignment: CDR1 SGDLS and CDR2 YYNGEE. The CDR3 length is 12 residues. CDR3 loop: CASSVDSNEQFF. As DNA, the CDR3 is TGTGCCAGCAGCGTAGACTCAAATGAGCAGTTCTTC.

The V call is TRBV13, the J call TRBJ2-7; D remains unclear. Trimming stripped 5 bases from V and 6 bases from J, with 11 bases between. The CDR3 runs 12 residues. CDR1 is PRHDT and CDR2 is FYEKMQ in the germline V gene (reference sequence). The CDR3 loop reads CASSPSIGEQYF. In nucleotides, the CDR3 is TGTGCCAGCAGCCCCTCTATCGGCGAGCAGTACTTC.

V usage is TRBV29-1 and J usage is TRBJ1-5, with 12 bases fitting TRBD1. The CDR3 has 13 amino acids. Germline V CDR1 and CDR2: SQVTM, ANQGSEA. J was trimmed by 7 bases and V by 7 bases; bases with no gene match: 5. CDR3: CSAGTGGGQPQHF. CDR3 nucleotide sequence: TGCAGCGCCGGGACAGGGGGCGGACAGCCCCAGCATTTT.

In this sample, this clone turned up a few times. The chain uses TRBV7-3 and TRBJ1-5; 9 bases agree with TRBD1. The CDR3 runs to 19 residues. CDR1 is SGHTA, CDR2 FQGTGA, per germline. Trimming cost V 3 bases and J 4 bases; bases outside gene matches: 16. The CDR3 DNA reads TGTGCCAGCAGCTTCTGCAATTATTCCGGGACAGGGAAAAATCAGCCCCAGCATTTT. Translation: CASSFCNYSGTGKNQPQHF.

This clone was observed a few times. This sequence joins TRBV28 and TRBJ2-3; D perhaps matches TRBD1 (6 bases). The germline V gene has CDR1 MDHEN and CDR2 SYDVKM. The ends were cut back, 4 bases at V and 2 bases at J, with 16 bases in the middle. The CDR3 extends over 16 amino acids. For the CDR3, the DNA is TGTGCCAGCAGTTCCCCCCCGGGACAAACCACAGATACGCAGTATTTT. Its protein product is CASSSPPGQTTDTQYF.

In its sample, this clone was seen once. This rearrangement joins TRBV7-9 to TRBJ2-1, with D unclear. CDR1 SEHNR and CDR2 FQNEAQ come from the germline V gene (reference sequence). Trimming removed 4 bases from V and 5 bases from J, with 24 bases in between. This CDR3 has 18 amino acids. This CDR3 reads CASSSRPIRNGSHNEQFF. In nucleotides, the CDR3 is TGTGCCAGCAGCTCCCGCCCAATTAGGAACGGGTCGCACAATGAGCAGTTCTTC.

This chain links TRBV5-5 with TRBJ1-5; unclear D gene. Deletions cut 0 bases from V and 7 bases from J, with 8 bases between. Germline V CDR1 and CDR2: SGHKS, YYEKEE (reference sequence). CDR3 length: 13 amino acids. CDR3: CASSLAGQQPQHF. The CDR3 region has the DNA TGTGCCAGCAGCTTGGCAGGTCAGCAGCCCCAGCATTTT.

The V gene is TRBV27, the J gene TRBJ2-2; TRBD2 is a possible D gene (5 bases). This CDR3 is 15 amino acids long. Per the germline V gene, CDR1 is MNHEY and CDR2 is SMNVEV (reference sequence). V lost 6 bases to trimming and J lost 0 bases, with 11 bases between them. This chain's CDR3 is CASRRFGANTGELFF. The CDR3, as DNA: TGTGCCAGCAGGCGTTTCGGGGCGAACACCGGGGAGCTGTTTTTT.

The gene calls are TRBV15 and TRBJ1-3; D gene uncertain. Germline V gene data show CDR1 as LNHNV and CDR2 as YYDKDF (reference sequence). Trimming took 0 bases from V and 0 from J, leaving 6 bases between them. This CDR3 has 15 residues. CDR3 protein: CATSRDPSSGNTIYF. DNA for the CDR3: TGTGCCACCAGCAGAGATCCCAGCTCTGGAAACACCATATATTTT.

V gene TRBV29-1 combines with J gene TRBJ2-7, with TRBD1 matching over 7 bases. Germline CDR1 and CDR2: SQVTM and ANQGSEA. CDR3 length: 11 residues. V lost 6 bases, J lost 6 bases, and 5 bases stayed unmatched. The CDR3 here is CSVNRGGEQYF. The CDR3, as DNA: TGCAGCGTGAACAGGGGTGGCGAGCAGTACTTC.

The V and J genes are TRBV27 and TRBJ2-3; no firm D call. Trimming stripped 5 bases from V and 0 bases from J, with 9 bases between. Germline V lookup: CDR1 MNHEY, CDR2 SMNVEV (reference sequence). The CDR3 contains 14 residues. CDR3 amino acids: CASSPLRSTDTQYF. CDR3 coding DNA: TGTGCCAGCAGTCCGCTGCGGAGCACAGATACGCAGTATTTT.

The rearrangement links TRBV27 to TRBJ2-7; 8 bases line up with TRBD1. CDR1 MNHEY and CDR2 SMNVEV come from the germline V gene (reference sequence). The CDR3 is made up of 14 amino acids. V lost 5 bases to trimming and J lost 3 bases; unmatched junction nucleotides: 6. This CDR3 reads CASSRSGGYYEQYF. The CDR3 DNA reads TGTGCCAGCAGTCGTTCAGGGGGCTACTACGAGCAGTACTTC.

The V call is TRBV5-5, the J call TRBJ2-7; 12 nucleotides line up with TRBD2. Germline assignment: CDR1 SGHKS and CDR2 YYEKEE (reference sequence). This CDR3 spans 15 amino acids. Losses at the gene ends were 4 bases for V and 6 bases for J; bases not matched to a gene: 8. CDR3 nucleotide sequence: TGTGCCAGCAGCGGACTAGCGGGGACCTCGGCCGAGCAGTACTTC. It translates to CASSGLAGTSAEQYF. Based on the CDR3 plus reference TRBV5-5 and TRBJ2-7, the full variable domain is DAGVTQSPTHLIKTRGQQVTLRCSPISGHKSVSWYQQVLGQGPQFIFQYYEKEERGRGNFPDRFSARQFPNYSSELNVNALLLGDSALYLCASSGLAGTSAEQYFGPGTRLTVT.

The V gene is TRBV6-1, the J gene TRBJ1-1; D is undetermined. Trimming removed 5 bases from V and 2 bases from J, with 9 bases in between. CDR3 length: 13 amino acids. Per the germline V gene, CDR1 is MNHNS and CDR2 is SASEGT. This CDR3 reads CASSYSHNTEAFF. The CDR3 DNA is TGTGCCAGCAGTTATAGTCACAACACTGAAGCTTTCTTT.

This rearrangement joins TRBV2 to TRBJ1-1; TRBD1 aligns across 7 bases. The CDR3 loop spans 15 amino acids. V trimming: 4 bases; J trimming: 4 bases; junction bases outside the gene matches: 9. Germline V CDR1 and CDR2: SNHLY, FYNNEI. The CDR3 nucleotides are TGTGCCAGCAGTGGACCGGGACAGATCCGCACTGAAGCTTTCTTT. This codes for CASSGPGQIRTEAFF. Together with reference TRBV2 and TRBJ1-1, the CDR3 gives the full variable domain: EPEVTQTPSHQVTQMGQEVILRCVPISNHLYFYWYRQILGQKVEFLVSFYNNEISEKSEIFDDQFSVERPDGSNFTLKIRSTKLEDSAMYFCASSGPGQIRTEAFFGQGTRLTVV.

The rearrangement links TRBV10-2 to TRBJ1-3; D is unclear. Trimming pared 0 bases from V and 4 bases from J, leaving 10 bases between. Germline V gene lookup returns CDR1 WSHSY and CDR2 SAAADI. This CDR3 spans 15 amino acids. Here the CDR3 reads CASSESEGGGNTIYF. In nucleotides, the CDR3 is TGCGCCAGCAGTGAGTCAGAGGGAGGGGGAAACACCATATATTTT.

The rearrangement joins TRBV21-1 to TRBJ2-1; the D call in the table, TRBD2, was not verified against the DNA. TRBV21-1 corresponds to a pseudogene. This CDR3 comprises 11 residues. The CDR3 nucleotides read TGTGCCAGCATCAAGAGGAATGAGCAGTTCTTC. It specifies CASIKRNEQFF.

This clone was detected only a few times. This rearrangement joins TRBV6-5 to TRBJ1-2, with 7 bases aligning to TRBD1. Germline trimming cut 4 bases from V and 4 bases from J; bases unmatched to any gene: 6. Looked up from germline, CDR1 is MNHEY and CDR2 is SVGAGI. CDR3 size: 14 residues. The CDR3 DNA reads TGTGCCAGCAGTTCCGGGACAGCTGGCTATGGCTACACCTTC. Encoded protein: CASSSGTAGYGYTF.

The chain joins TRBV19 to TRBJ2-3; a possible D gene is TRBD2 (5 bases). V was clipped by 3 bases and J by 4 bases, with 11 bases between them. The germline V gene encodes CDR1 LNHDA and CDR2 SQIVND (reference sequence). The CDR3 sequence is 14 residues long. The DNA for the CDR3 is TGTGCCAGTAGTATGGACTCCGTCGCAGATACGCAGTATTTT. This sequence encodes CASSMDSVADTQYF.

This clone appeared a few times. The genes are TRBV2 and TRBJ2-7; 8 nucleotides align to TRBD1. Germline CDR1 SNHLY, CDR2 FYNNEI. The CDR3 has 13 residues. After removal of 4 bases from V and 5 bases from J, the junction contained 4 bases not matched to a gene. CDR3 nucleotide sequence: TGTGCCAGCAGTGGACAGGGGACCCACGAGCAGTACTTC. It yields the protein CASSGQGTHEQYF. Together with reference TRBV2 and TRBJ2-7, the CDR3 gives the full variable domain: EPEVTQTPSHQVTQMGQEVILRCVPISNHLYFYWYRQILGQKVEFLVSFYNNEISEKSEIFDDQFSVERPDGSNFTLKIRSTKLEDSAMYFCASSGQGTHEQYFGPGTRLTVT.

This chain uses TRBV5-4 with TRBJ2-2, with a weak D call TRBD1 (5 bases). CDR3 length: 19 amino acids. The V and J ends lost 7 bases and 0 bases respectively, with 25 bases between them. CDR1 is SGHNT and CDR2 is YYREEE in the germline V gene (reference sequence). The CDR3 loop reads CASGAGGRIPHPNTGELFF. The CDR3 region has the DNA TGTGCCAGCGGGGCCGGTGGTCGGATTCCACATCCGAACACCGGGGAGCTGTTTTTT.

Turning to this clone: Other DNA sequences from this sample encode an identical CDR3 as well. CDR3 sequence reads: CASSQGTGDEKLFF. The CDR3 nucleotides are TGCGCCAGCAGCCAAGGGACGGGGGACGAAAAACTGTTTTTT. The chain combines TRBV4-1 with TRBJ1-4; D is possibly TRBD1 (5 bases). Germline-derived CDR1 and CDR2 are MGHRA and YSYEKL. The V end was cut by 1 base, the J end by 8 bases, with 11 bases between. The length of the CDR3 is 14 residues.